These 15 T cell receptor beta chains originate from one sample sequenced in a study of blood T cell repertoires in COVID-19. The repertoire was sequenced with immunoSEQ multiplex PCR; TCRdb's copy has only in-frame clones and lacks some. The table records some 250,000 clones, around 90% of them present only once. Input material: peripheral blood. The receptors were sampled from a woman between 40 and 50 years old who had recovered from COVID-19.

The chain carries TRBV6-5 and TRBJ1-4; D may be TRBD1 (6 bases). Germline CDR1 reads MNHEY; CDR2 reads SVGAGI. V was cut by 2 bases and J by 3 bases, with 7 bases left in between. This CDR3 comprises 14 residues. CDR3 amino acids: CASSYGGSNEKLFF. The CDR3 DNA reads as TGTGCCAGCAGTTACGGGGGCTCTAATGAAAAACTGTTTTTT.

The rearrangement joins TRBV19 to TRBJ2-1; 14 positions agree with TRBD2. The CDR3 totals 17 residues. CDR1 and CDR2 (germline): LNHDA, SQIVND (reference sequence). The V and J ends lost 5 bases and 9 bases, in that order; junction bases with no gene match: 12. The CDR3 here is CASSALGTSGSVGEQFF. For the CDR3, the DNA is TGTGCCAGTAGTGCTTTAGGGACTAGCGGGAGTGTGGGTGAGCAGTTCTTC.

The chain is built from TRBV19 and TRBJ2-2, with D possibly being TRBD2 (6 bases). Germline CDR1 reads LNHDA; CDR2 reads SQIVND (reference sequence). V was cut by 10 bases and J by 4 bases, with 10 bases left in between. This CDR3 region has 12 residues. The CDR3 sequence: CATRGFTGELFF. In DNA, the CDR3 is TGTGCCACCCGGGGGTTCACCGGGGAGCTGTTTTTT.

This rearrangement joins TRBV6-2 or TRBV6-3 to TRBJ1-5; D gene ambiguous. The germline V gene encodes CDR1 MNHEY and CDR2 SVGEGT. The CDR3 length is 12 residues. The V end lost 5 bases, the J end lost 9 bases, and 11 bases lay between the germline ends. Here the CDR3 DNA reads TGTGCCAGCAGTCCCCGGGTGGTGCCCCAGCATTTT. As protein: CASSPRVVPQHF.

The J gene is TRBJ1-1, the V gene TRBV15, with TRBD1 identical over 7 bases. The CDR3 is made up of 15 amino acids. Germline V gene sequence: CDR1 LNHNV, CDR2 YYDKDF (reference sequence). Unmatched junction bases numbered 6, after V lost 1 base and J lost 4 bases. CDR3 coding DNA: TGTGCCACCAGCAGAGGACAGGGCGTCAGCACTGAAGCTTTCTTT. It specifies CATSRGQGVSTEAFF.

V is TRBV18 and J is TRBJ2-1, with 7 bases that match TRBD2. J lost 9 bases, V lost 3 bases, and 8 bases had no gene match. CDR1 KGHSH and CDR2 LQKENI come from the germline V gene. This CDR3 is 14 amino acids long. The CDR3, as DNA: TGTGCCAGCTCACCGGCGGGAGTCTACGGTGAGCAGTTCTTC. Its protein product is CASSPAGVYGEQFF.

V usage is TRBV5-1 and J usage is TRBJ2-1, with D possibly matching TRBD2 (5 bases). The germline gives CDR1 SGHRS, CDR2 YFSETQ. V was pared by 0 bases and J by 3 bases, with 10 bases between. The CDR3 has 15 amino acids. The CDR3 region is CASSLGVGVYNEQFF. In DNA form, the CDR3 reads TGCGCCAGCAGCTTGGGGGTCGGGGTCTACAATGAGCAGTTCTTC.

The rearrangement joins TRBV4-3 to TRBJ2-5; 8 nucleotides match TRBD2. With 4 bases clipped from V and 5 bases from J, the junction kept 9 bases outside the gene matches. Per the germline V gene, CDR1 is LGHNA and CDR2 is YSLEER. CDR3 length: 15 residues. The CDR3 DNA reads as TGCGCCAGCAGCCTGGGACTAGGGACGGGGGAGACCCAGTACTTC. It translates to CASSLGLGTGETQYF.

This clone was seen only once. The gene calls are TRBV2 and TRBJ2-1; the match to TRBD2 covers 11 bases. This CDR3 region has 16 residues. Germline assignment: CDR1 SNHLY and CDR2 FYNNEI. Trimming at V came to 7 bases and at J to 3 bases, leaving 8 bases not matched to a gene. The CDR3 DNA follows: TGTGCCAGCACCGAAGGGACTAGCGGTTTCTACAATGAGCAGTTCTTC. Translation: CASTEGTSGFYNEQFF.

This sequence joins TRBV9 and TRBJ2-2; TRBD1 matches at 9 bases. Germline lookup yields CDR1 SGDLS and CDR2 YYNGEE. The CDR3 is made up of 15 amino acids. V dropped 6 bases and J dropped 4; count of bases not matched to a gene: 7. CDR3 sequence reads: CASNPTGGSTGELFF. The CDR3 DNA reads TGTGCCAGCAACCCGACAGGGGGGAGCACCGGGGAGCTGTTTTTT. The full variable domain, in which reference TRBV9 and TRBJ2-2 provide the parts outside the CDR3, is DSGVTQTPKHLITATGQRVTLRCSPRSGDLSVYWYQQSLDQGLQFLIQYYNGEERAKGNILERFSAQQFPDLHSELNLSSLELGDSALYFCASNPTGGSTGELFFGEGSRLTVL.

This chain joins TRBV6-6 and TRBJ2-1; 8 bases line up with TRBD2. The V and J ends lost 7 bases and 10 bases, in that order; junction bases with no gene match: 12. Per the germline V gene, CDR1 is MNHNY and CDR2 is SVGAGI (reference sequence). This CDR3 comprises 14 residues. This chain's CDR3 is CASTPRGGVDEQFF. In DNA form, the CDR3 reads TGTGCCAGCACCCCCCGGGGGGGGGTCGACGAGCAGTTCTTC.

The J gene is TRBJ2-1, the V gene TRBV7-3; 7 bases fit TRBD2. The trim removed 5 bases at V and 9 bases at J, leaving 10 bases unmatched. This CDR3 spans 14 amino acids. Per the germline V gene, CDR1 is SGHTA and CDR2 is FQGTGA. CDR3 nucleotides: TGTGCCAGCAGCCCCCTGCGGGAGTCCGTTGAGCAGTTCTTC. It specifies CASSPLRESVEQFF.

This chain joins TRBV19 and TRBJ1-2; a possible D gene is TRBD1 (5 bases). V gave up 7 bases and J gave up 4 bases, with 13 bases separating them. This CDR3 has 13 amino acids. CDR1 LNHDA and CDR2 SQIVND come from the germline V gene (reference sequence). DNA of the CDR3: TGTGCCAGTACCACCAGGGTGGGCTATGGCTACACCTTC. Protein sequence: CASTTRVGYGYTF. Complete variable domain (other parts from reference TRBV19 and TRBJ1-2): DGGITQSPKYLFRKEGQNVTLSCEQNLNHDAMYWYRQDPGQGLRLIYYSQIVNDFQKGDIAEGYSVSREKKESFPLTVTSAQKNPTAFYLCASTTRVGYGYTFGSGTRLTVV.

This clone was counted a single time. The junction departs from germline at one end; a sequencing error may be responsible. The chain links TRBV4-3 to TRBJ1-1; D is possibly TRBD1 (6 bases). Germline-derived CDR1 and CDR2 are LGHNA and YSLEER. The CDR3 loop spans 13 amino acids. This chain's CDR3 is CASSLLRDTEAFF. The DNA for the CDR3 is TGCGCCAGCAGCTTACTCCGGGACACCGAAGCTTTCTTT.

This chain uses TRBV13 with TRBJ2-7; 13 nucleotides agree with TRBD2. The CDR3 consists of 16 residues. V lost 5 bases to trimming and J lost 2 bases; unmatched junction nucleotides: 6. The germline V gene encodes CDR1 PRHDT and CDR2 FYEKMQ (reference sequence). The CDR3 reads CASSVMGLAGPYEQYF. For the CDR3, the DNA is TGTGCCAGCAGCGTGATGGGACTAGCGGGACCCTACGAGCAGTACTTC.